These T cell receptor beta chains were read from a single sample in a study of early T cells in non-severe SARS-CoV-2 infection. TCRdb re-called the 5' RACE reads with MiXCR, one entry per CDR3 protein. Counted here are approximately 81,000 distinct CDR3 sequences, under 15% occurring once; the ten biggest clones make up nearly 6%. The sample consisted of whole blood. These receptor sequences come from an adult who was a healthcare worker with PCR-confirmed SARS-CoV-2 infection or an uninfected control (not recorded which). CDR3s leave out the opening cysteine and the closing phenylalanine or tryptophan.

TRBJ1-5 TRBV6-5 ASSYSRGPNQPQH
TRBJ1-2 TRBV11-3 ASSPTRTKGAYGYT
TRBJ2-1 TRBV27 ASRGGGQGVQF
TRBJ2-3 TRBV10-3 AITAVPSTDTQY
TRBJ1-4 TRBV27 ASSLGSGLNEKLF
TRBJ2-5 TRBV7-8 ASSPLETQY
TRBJ1-2 TRBV10-3 AIRSNGYT
TRBJ1-1 TRBV4-2 ASSQAASGTEAF
TRBJ1-4 TRBV5-4 ASSLPGPSEKLF
TRBJ2-5 TRBV5-1 ASSLDDLETQY
TRBJ1-1 TRBV6-1 ASSAQGGGEAF
TRBJ2-1 TRBV3-1 ASSQVATGDYNEQF
TRBJ1-2 TRBV6-5 ASSYEGFGYT
TRBJ2-6 TRBV28 ASRLAWDSSGANVLT
TRBJ2-3 TRBV30 AWRRGPDTQY
TRBJ1-1 TRBV6-2/TRBV6-3 ASTPGTVMNTEAF
TRBJ2-3 TRBV29-1 SVEEERGYTDTQY
TRBJ2-3 TRBV13 ASSPEGLFEDTQY
TRBJ2-5 TRBV7-2 ASSLDTAGQETQY
TRBJ2-1 TRBV28 ASSRGEVVLNEQF
TRBJ2-1 TRBV7-7 ASSQRGNNEQF
TRBJ2-7 TRBV29-1 SVEGLASSYEQY
TRBJ2-2 TRBV10-3 AIRPRPQNGELF
TRBJ1-4 TRBV20-1 SAEDRGNEKLF
TRBJ1-1 TRBV20-1 SAPPVGTYTEAF
TRBJ2-1 TRBV10-3 AISEYAGSSYNEQF
TRBJ1-6 TRBV5-1 ASSLWTNNSPLH
TRBJ2-1 TRBV6-5 ASSYGAFEQF
TRBJ2-2 TRBV23-1 ASSQPARAGTGELF
TRBJ2-2 TRBV6-5 ASSPGLANTGELF
TRBJ2-4 TRBV11-2 ASSLTRLAGGEGAKNIQY
TRBJ2-2 TRBV7-8 ASSRDHRVSRTGELF
TRBJ2-3 TRBV20-1 SPTSGTARTDTQY
TRBJ2-1 TRBV6-5 ASSPGVDEQF
TRBJ2-3 TRBV5-1 ASSTGTSHLGTDTQY
TRBJ1-4 TRBV6-5 ASSLTTVAAVGRLF
TRBJ1-1 TRBV7-9 ASSQLRGDGRNTEAF
TRBJ1-1 TRBV18 ASSKAAEAF
TRBJ2-3 TRBV7-2 ASSPVGGHTDTQY
TRBJ1-2 TRBV12-3/TRBV12-4 ASQQGGTYYGYT
TRBJ1-2 TRBV7-9 ASSPGSTAGYT
TRBJ2-4 TRBV15 ATSSIRGGQNIQY